This TCR beta chain was found in a study of early T cells in non-severe SARS-CoV-2 infection. TCRdb called the 5' RACE reads again in MiXCR, with one record for every CDR3 protein. The table has tens of thousands of distinct CDR3 sequences, approximately 15% seen once. There are a few counts of this clonotype. Germline values: CDR1 SNHLY, CDR2 FYNNEI. The CDR3 consists of 18 residues. V lost 4 bases, J lost 3 bases, and 22 bases lay in between. The chain employs TRBV2 and TRBJ1-5, with a weak D call TRBD1 (6 bases). The specimen sequenced was whole blood. The TCR was taken from an adult who was a healthcare worker with PCR-confirmed SARS-CoV-2 infection or an uninfected control (not recorded which). The CDR3 protein is CASSAAGDRMGYNQPQHF. The CDR3 DNA sequence: TGTGCCAGCAGTGCGGCTGGTGACAGGATGGGGTACAATCAGCCCCAGCATTTT.